The following is a TCR beta chain sequence with its context. Its antigen is not identified. Clones were read by immunoSEQ multiplex PCR, and TCRdb kept only the in-frame ones, dropping some. Of 150,000 to 200,000 clones in the sample, about 90% are singletons; the top ten hold 1.1%. This record belongs to a study of T cell responses to AZD1222 COVID-19 vaccine. Study-wide results and caveats: In a largely white British group with more females than males, clonal diversity was possibly underestimated. With dominance at 160-218 and 743-854, vaccine-associated CD4 TCRs spanned spike. Just a handful of AZD1222 recipients tested seropositive at baseline. Sampling that yielded the repertoires occurred only after the peak T cell response.

Germline V gene sequence: CDR1 SQVTM, CDR2 ANQGSEA. V was shortened by 7 bases and J by 4 bases, with 22 bases between the two germline ends. This CDR3 has 15 residues. This TCR came from an adult who received the AZD1222 COVID-19 vaccine. Sequencing was performed on peripheral blood, taken 28 days after the second AZD1222 dose. This chain links TRBV29-1 with TRBJ2-5; D might be TRBD2 (6 bases). CDR3 bases: TGCAGCGCCAAAAAGGCGATATTCGGGGGAGAGACCCAGTACTTC. Translating it yields CSAKKAIFGGETQYF.